Given below is one T cell receptor (beta chain) in context. No antigen is known for it. This sample was taken from a study of early T cells in non-severe SARS-CoV-2 infection. Study-level information: Sequencing used unsorted whole-blood bulk RNA, so chains lack pairing. Study outcomes and limitations: Matches to VDJdb favored anti-spike CD8 responses and missed private and CD4 specificities.

V gave up 3 bases and J gave up 4 bases, with 10 bases separating them. The CDR3 consists of 14 residues. CDR1 and CDR2 from the germline V gene are MGHDK and SYGVNS. Tagging with unique molecular identifiers was applied to individual cDNA molecules. TCRdb processed the 5' RACE reads anew with MiXCR; each CDR3 protein has one entry. This sample has about 77,000 distinct CDR3 sequences, with over 9% found just once. The sequence was obtained from an adult who was a healthcare worker with PCR-confirmed SARS-CoV-2 infection or an uninfected control (not recorded which). Sequencing was carried out using whole blood. The chain joins TRBV25-1 to TRBJ2-4, with D perhaps TRBD2 (5 bases). The CDR3 loop is CASSEPGKKNIQYF. The CDR3 region has the DNA TGTGCCAGCAGTGAGCCGGGGAAAAAAAACATTCAGTACTTC.